This entry lists 5 T cell receptor beta chains sequenced from one sample in a study of post-analysis software for immune sequencing data (dated by TCRdb to about 2015). Broader findings and caveats from the paper: Significantly higher frequencies in patients than in controls were found for about 5 TRBV segments, including TRBV5-6, TRBV5-1 and TRBV20-1.

No antigens are known for them. The library was built by means of PCR. The sequencer listed for this sample is Illumina HiSeq 2500. To reduce PCR and sequencing biases, unique molecular identifiers were built into the TCR beta cDNA libraries. TCRdb trimmed the raw reads at Q25, called clones with MiXCR and kept productive beta chains. Rows with a matching CDR3 protein are joined into one entry that keeps the most common DNA and genes. The sample contains roughly 570,000 distinct CDR3 sequences, roughly 34% of them found a single time. 6% of the sample is taken by the ten largest. Sequencing was carried out using blood. These TCRs come from a girl under 18 with multiple sclerosis.

A few counts support this clonotype. Compared with germline, one end of the junction differs, possibly owing to a read error. The V call is TRBV7-7, the J call TRBJ2-1; 8 bases agree with TRBD1. The CDR3 runs 13 residues. The germline gives CDR1 SSHAT, CDR2 FNYEAQ (reference sequence). The CDR3 protein is CASSLQGGGEQFF. The CDR3 region has the DNA TGTGCTAGCAGCTTACAGGGGGGAGGTGAGCAGTTCTTC.

The chain uses TRBV5-1 and TRBJ2-1; D gene unclear. Germline CDR1 SGHRS, CDR2 YFSETQ. This CDR3 has 12 amino acids. Between the trimmed V and J ends, which lost 9 bases and 5 bases, there was a span of 12 bases. The CDR3 DNA reads TGCGCCATCCCGGCCGGCCACAATGAGCAGTTCTTC. This translates into CAIPAGHNEQFF.

This clonotype was seen only a few times. The chain combines TRBV9 with TRBJ2-7; D call uncertain. CDR1 and CDR2 from the germline V gene are SGDLS and YYNGEE. There are 14 residues in the CDR3. Trimming took off 1 base at V and 2 bases at J, with 10 bases between the two ends. The CDR3 nucleotides read TGTGCCAGCAGCGTAACGCTGGGTACCTACGAGCAGTACTTC. This gives the protein CASSVTLGTYEQYF.

This clonotype has just a few counts. This chain links TRBV20-1 with TRBJ1-5, with D perhaps matching TRBD1 (6 bases). Germline assignment: CDR1 DFQATT and CDR2 SNEGSKA (reference sequence). The CDR3 length is 15 residues. V lost 0 bases to trimming and J lost 6 bases, with 15 bases between them. The CDR3 sequence is CSARDRRTGTQPQHF. CDR3 in DNA: TGCAGTGCTAGAGATCGTCGAACAGGGACTCAGCCCCAGCATTTT.

This chain links TRBV7-2 with TRBJ1-2, with D possibly being TRBD1 (5 bases). Trimming removed 3 bases from V and 4 bases from J, with 18 bases in between. There are 16 residues in the CDR3. Germline lookup yields CDR1 SGHTA and CDR2 FQGNSA. The CDR3 here is CASSLGTRLDTYGYTF. As DNA, the CDR3 is TGTGCCAGCAGCTTGGGGACCAGGTTGGACACCTATGGCTACACCTTC.